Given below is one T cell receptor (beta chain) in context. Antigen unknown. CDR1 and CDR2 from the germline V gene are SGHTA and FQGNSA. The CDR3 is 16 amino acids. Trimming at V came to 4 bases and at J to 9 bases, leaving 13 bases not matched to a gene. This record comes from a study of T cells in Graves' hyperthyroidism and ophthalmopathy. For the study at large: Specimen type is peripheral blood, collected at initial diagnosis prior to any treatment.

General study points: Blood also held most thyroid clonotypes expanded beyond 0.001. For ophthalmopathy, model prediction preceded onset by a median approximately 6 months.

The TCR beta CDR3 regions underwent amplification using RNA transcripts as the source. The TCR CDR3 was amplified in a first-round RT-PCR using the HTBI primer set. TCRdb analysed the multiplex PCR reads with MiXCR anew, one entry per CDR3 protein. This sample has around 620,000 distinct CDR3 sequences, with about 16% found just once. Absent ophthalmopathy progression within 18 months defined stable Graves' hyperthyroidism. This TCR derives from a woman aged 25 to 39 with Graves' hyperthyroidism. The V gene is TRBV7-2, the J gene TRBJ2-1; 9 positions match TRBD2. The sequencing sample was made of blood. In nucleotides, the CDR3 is TGTGCCAGCAGCTCCACCGGGACTAGCTACACCCTTGAGCAGTTCTTC. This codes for CASSSTGTSYTLEQFF.